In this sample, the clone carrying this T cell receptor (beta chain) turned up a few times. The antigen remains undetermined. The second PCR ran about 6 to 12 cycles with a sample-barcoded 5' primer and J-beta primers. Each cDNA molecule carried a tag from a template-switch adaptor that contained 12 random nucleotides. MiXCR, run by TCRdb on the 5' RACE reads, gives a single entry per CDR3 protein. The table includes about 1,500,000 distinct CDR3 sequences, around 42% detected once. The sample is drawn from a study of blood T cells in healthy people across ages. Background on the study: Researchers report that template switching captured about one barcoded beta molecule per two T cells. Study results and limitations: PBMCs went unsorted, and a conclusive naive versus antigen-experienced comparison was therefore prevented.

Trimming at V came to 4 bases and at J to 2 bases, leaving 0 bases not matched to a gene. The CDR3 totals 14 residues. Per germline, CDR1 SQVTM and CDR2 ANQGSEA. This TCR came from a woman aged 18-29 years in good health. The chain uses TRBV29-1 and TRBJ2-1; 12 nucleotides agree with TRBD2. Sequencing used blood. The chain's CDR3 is CSVGTSGAYNEQFF. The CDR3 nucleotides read TGCAGCGTTGGGACTAGCGGGGCCTACAATGAGCAGTTCTTC.